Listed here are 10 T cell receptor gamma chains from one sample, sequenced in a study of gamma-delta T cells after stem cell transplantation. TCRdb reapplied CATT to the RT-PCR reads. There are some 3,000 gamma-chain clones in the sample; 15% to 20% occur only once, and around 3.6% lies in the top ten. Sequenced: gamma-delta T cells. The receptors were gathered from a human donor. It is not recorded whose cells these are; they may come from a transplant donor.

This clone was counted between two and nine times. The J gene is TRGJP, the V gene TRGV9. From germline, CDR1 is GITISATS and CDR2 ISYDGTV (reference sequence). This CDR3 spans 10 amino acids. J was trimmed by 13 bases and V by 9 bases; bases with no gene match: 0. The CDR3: CALGKKIKVF. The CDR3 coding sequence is TGTGCCTTGGGCAAAAAAATCAAGGTATTT.

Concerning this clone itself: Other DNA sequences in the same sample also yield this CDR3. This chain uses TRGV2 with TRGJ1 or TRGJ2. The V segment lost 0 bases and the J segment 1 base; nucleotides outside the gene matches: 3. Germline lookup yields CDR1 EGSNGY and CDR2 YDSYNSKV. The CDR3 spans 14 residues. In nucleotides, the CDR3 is TGTGCCACCTGGGACGGGCCAAATTATTATAAGAAACTCTTT. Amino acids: CATWDGPNYYKKLF.

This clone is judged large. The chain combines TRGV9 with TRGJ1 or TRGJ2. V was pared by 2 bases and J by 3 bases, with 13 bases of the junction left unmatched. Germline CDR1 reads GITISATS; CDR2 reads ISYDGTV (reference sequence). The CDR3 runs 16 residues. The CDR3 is CALWEEYLLTYYKKLF. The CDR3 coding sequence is TGTGCCTTGTGGGAGGAATACCTTCTTACTTATTATAAGAAACTCTTT.

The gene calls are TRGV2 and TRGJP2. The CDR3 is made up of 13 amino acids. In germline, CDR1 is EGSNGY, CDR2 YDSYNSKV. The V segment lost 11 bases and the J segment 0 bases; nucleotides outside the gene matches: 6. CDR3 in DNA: TGTGCCATCCAATATAGTAGTGATTGGATCAAGACGTTT. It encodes CAIQYSSDWIKTF.

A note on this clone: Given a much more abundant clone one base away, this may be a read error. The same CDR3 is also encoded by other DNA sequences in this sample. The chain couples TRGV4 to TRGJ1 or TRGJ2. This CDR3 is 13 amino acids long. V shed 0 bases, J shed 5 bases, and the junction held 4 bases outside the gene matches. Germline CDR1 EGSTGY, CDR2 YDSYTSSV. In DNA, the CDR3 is TGTGCCACCTGGGATGGGCCCCATTATAAGAAACTCTTT. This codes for CATWDGPHYKKLF.

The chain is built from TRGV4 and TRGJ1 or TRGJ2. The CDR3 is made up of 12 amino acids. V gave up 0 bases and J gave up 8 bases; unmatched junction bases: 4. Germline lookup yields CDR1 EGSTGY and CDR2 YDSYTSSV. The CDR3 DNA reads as TGTGCCACCTGGGATGGGCCCAATAAGAAACTCTTT. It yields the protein CATWDGPNKKLF.

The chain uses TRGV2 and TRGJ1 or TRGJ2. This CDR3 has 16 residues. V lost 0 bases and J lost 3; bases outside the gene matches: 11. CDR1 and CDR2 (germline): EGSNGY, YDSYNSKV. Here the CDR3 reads CATWDGPPPFYYKKLF. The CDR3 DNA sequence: TGTGCCACCTGGGACGGGCCCCCACCCTTTTATTATAAGAAACTCTTT.

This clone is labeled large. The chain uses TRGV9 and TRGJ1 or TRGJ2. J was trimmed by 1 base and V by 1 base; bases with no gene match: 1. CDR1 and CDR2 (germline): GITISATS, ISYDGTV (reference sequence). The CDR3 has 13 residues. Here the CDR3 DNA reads TGTGCCTTGTGGGAGGTCAATTATTATAAGAAACTCTTT. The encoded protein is CALWEVNYYKKLF.

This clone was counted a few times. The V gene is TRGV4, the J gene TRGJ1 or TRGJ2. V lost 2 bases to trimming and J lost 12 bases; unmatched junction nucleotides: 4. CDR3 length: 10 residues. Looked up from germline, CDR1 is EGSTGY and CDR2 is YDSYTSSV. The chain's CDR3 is CATWDVWKLF. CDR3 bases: TGTGCCACCTGGGATGTTTGGAAACTCTTT.

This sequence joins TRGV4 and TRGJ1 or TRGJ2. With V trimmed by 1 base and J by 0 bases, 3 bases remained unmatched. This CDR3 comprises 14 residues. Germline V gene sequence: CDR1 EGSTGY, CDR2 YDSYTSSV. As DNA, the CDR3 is TGTGCCACCTGGGATGGTTCGAATTATTATAAGAAACTCTTT. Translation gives CATWDGSNYYKKLF.